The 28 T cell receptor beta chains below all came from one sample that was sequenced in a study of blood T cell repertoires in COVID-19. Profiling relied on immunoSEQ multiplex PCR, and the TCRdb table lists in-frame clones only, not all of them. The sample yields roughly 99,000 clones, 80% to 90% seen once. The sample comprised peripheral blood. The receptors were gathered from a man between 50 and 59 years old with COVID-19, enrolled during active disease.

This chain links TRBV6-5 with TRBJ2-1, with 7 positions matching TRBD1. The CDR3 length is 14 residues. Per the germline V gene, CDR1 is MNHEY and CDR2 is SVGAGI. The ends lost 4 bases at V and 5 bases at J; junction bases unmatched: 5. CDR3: CASSFLGQNNEQFF. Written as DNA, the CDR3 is TGTGCCAGCAGTTTCCTGGGACAGAACAATGAGCAGTTCTTC.

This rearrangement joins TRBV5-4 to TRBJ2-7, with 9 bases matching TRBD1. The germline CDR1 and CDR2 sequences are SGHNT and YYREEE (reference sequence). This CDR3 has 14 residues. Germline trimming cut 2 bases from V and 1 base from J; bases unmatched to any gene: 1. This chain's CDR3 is CASSFGTGSYEQYF. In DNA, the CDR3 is TGTGCCAGCAGCTTTGGGACAGGGTCCTACGAGCAGTACTTC. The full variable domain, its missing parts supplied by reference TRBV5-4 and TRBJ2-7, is ETGVTQSPTHLIKTRGQQVTLRCSSQSGHNTVSWYQQALGQGPQFIFQYYREEENGRGNFPPRFSGLQFPNYSSELNVNALELDDSALYLCASSFGTGSYEQYFGPGTRLTVT.

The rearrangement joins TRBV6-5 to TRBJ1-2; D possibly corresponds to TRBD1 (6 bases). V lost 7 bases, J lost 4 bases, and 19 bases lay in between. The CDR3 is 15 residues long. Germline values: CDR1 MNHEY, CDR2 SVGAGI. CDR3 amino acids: CASTSRGGQSYGYTF. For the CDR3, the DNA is TGTGCCAGCACTTCTAGGGGTGGACAGTCCTATGGCTACACCTTC.

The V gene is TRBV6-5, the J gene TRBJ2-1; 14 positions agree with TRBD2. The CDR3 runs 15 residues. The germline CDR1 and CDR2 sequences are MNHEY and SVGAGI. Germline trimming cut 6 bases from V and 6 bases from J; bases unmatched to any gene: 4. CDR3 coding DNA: TGTGCCAGCAGCCCAGGACTAGCGGGGGGCAATGAGCAGTTCTTC. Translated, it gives CASSPGLAGGNEQFF.

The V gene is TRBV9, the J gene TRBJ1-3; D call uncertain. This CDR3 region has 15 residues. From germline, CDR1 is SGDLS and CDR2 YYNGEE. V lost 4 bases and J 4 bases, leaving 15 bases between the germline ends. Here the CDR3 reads CASSPGGQKGNTIYF. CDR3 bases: TGTGCCAGCAGCCCCGGCGGGCAAAAGGGAAACACCATATATTTT.

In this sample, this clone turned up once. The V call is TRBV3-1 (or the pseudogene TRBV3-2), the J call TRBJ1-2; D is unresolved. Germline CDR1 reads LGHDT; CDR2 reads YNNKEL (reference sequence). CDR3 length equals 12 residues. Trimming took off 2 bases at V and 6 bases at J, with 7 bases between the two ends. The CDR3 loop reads CASSQMRDGYTF. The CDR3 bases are TGTGCCAGCAGCCAAATGAGGGATGGCTACACCTTC.

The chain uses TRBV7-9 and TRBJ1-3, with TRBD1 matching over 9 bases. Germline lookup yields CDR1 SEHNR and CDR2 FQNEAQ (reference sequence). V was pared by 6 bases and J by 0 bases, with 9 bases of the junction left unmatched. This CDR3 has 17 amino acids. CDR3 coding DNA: TGTGCCAGCAGACCATCCGGGACAGGGTACTCTGGAAACACCATATATTTT. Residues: CASRPSGTGYSGNTIYF. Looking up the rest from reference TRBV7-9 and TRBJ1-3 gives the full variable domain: DTGVSQNPRHKITKRGQNVTFRCDPISEHNRLYWYRQTLGQGPEFLTYFQNEAQLEKSRLLSDRFSAERPKGSFSTLEIQRTEQGDSAMYLCASRPSGTGYSGNTIYFGEGSWLTVV.

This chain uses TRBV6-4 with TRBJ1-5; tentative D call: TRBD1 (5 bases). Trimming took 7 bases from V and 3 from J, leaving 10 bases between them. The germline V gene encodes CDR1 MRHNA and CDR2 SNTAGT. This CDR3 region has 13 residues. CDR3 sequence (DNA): TGTGCCAGCATTCAGGGTTTCAATCAGCCCCAGCATTTT. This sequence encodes CASIQGFNQPQHF.

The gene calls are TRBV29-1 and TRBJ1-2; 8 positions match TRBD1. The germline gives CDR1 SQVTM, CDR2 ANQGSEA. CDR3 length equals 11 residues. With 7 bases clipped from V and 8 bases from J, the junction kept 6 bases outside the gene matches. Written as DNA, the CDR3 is TGCAGCGCAGGTGACAGGGGAGGCTACACCTTC. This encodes CSAGDRGGYTF.

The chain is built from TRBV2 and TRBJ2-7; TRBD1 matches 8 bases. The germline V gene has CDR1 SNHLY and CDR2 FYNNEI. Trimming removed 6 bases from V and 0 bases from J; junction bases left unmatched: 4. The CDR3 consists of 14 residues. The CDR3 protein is CASRTGGTSYEQYF. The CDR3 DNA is TGTGCCAGCAGAACAGGGGGAACCTCCTACGAGCAGTACTTC.

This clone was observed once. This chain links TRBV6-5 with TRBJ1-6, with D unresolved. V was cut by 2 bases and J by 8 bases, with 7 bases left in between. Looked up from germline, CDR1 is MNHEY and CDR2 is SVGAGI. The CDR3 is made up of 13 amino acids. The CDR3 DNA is TGTGCCAGCAGTTACAACTCCGATTCACCCCTCCACTTT. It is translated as CASSYNSDSPLHF.

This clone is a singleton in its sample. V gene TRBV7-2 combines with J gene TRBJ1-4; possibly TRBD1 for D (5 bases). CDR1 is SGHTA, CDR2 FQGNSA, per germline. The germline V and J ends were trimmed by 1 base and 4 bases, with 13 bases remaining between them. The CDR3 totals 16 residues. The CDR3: CASSLGVWGVNEKLFF. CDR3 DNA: TGTGCCAGCAGCTTAGGGGTTTGGGGCGTTAATGAAAAACTGTTTTTT. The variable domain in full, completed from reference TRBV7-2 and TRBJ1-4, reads GAGVSQSPSNKVTEKGKDVELRCDPISGHTALYWYRQSLGQGLEFLIYFQGNSAPDKSGLPSDRFSAERTGGSVSTLTIQRTQQEDSAVYLCASSLGVWGVNEKLFFGSGTQLSVL.

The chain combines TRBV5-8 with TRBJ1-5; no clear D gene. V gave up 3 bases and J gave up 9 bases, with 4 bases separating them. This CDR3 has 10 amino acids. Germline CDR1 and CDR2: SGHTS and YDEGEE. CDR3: CASSSLPQHF. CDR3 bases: TGTGCCAGCAGCTCCCTGCCCCAGCATTTT.

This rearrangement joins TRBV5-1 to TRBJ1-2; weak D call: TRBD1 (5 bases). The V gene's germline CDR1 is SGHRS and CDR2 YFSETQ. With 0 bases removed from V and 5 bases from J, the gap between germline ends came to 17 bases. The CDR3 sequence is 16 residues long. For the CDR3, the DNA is TGCGCCAGCAGCTTGGCCGGGGGAGGTATGGCTTATGGCTACACCTTC. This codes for CASSLAGGGMAYGYTF.

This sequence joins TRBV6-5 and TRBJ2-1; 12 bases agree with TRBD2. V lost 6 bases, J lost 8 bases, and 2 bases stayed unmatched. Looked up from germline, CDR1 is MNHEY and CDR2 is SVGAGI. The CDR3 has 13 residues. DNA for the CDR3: TGTGCCAGCAGACTAGCGGGGGGCTATGAGCAGTTCTTC. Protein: CASRLAGGYEQFF.

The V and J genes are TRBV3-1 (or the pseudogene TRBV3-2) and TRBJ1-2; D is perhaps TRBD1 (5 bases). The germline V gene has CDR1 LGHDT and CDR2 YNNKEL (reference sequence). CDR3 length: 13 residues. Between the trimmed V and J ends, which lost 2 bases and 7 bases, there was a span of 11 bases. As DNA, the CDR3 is TGTGCCAGCAGCCAATTCAGGGTTCCTGGCTACACCTTC. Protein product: CASSQFRVPGYTF.

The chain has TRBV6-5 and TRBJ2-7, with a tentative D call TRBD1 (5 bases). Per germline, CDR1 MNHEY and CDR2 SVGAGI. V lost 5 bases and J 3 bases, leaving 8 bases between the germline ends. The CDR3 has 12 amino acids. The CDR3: CASSPGYYEQYF. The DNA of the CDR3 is TGTGCCAGCAGTCCAGGGTACTACGAGCAGTACTTC.

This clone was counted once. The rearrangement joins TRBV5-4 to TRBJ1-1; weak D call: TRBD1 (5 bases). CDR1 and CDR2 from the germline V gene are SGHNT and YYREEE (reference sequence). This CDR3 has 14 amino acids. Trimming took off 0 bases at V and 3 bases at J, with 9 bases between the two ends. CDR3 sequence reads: CASSLEGHDTEAFF. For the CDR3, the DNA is TGTGCCAGCAGCTTGGAGGGGCATGACACTGAAGCTTTCTTT.

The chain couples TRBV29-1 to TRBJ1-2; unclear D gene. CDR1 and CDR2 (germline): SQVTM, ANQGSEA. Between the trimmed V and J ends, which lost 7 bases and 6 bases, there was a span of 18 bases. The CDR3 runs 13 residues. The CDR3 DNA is TGCAGCGCCACTAGAAGTACTATCGATGGCTACACCTTC. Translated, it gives CSATRSTIDGYTF.

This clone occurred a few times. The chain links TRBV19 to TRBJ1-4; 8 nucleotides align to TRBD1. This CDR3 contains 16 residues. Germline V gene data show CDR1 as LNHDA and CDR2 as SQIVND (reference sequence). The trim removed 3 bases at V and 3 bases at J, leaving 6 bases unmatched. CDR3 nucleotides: TGTGCCAGTAGTATCTCGTTGGGACAGGCTAATGAAAAACTGTTTTTT. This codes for CASSISLGQANEKLFF.

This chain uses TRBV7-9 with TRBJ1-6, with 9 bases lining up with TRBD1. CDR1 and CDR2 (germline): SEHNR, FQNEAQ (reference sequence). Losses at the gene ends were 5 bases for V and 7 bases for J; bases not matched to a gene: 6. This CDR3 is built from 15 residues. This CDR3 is CASSQLGQGNSPLHF. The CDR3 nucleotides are TGTGCCAGCAGCCAACTGGGACAGGGAAATTCACCCCTCCACTTT. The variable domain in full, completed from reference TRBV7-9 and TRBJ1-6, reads DTGVSQNPRHKITKRGQNVTFRCDPISEHNRLYWYRQTLGQGPEFLTYFQNEAQLEKSRLLSDRFSAERPKGSFSTLEIQRTEQGDSAMYLCASSQLGQGNSPLHFGNGTRLTVT.

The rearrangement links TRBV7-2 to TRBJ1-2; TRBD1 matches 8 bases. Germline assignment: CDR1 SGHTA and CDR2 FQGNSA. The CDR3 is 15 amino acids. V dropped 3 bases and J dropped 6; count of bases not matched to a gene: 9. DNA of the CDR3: TGTGCCAGCAGCTTCTACAGGGGGAAGTTGAATGGCTACACCTTC. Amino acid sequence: CASSFYRGKLNGYTF.

This CDR3 reads CASSPQGYEQYF. Here the CDR3 DNA reads TGTGCCAGCAGTCCTCAGGGATACGAGCAGTACTTC. V and J are TRBV6-5 and TRBJ2-7; TRBD1 is a possible D gene (5 bases). Trimming removed 5 bases at V and 4 bases at J, with 9 bases between. The CDR3 contains 12 residues. CDR1 and CDR2 (germline): MNHEY, SVGAGI.

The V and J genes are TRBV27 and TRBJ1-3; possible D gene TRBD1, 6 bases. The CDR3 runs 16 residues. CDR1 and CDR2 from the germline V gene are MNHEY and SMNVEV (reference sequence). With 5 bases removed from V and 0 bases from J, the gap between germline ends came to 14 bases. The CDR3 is CASSMRGSYSGNTIYF. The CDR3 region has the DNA TGTGCCAGCAGTATGAGGGGGTCATACTCTGGAAACACCATATATTTT.

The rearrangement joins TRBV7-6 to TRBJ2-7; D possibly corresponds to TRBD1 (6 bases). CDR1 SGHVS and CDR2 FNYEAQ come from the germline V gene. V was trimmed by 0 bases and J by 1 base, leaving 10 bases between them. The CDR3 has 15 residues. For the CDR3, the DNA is TGTGCCAGCAGCTTAGCTACGGACAGTTCCTACGAGCAGTACTTC. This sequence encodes CASSLATDSSYEQYF.

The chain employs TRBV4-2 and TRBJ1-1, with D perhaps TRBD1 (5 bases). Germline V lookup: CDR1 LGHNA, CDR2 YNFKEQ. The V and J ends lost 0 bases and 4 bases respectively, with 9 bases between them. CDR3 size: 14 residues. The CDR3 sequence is CASSQEAGFTEAFF. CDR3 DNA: TGTGCCAGCAGCCAAGAGGCAGGGTTCACTGAAGCTTTCTTT.

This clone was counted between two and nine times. The CDR3 here is CASSVGSTIYF. For the CDR3, the DNA is TGTGCCAGCAGTGTTGGCAGCACCATATATTTT. The chain employs TRBV2 and TRBJ1-3; D is unresolved. With 4 bases removed from V and 9 bases from J, the gap between germline ends came to 7 bases. Germline V gives CDR1 SNHLY, CDR2 FYNNEI. This CDR3 comprises 11 residues.

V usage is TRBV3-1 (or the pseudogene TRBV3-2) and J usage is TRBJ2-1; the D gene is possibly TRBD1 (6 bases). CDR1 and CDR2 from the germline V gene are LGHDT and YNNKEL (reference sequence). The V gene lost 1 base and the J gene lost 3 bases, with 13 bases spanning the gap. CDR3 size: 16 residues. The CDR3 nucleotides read TGTGCCAGCAGCCAAGTGGCAGGGGTAGGCTACAATGAGCAGTTCTTC. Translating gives CASSQVAGVGYNEQFF.